This is a list of T cell receptor beta chains from one sample in a study of cytomegalovirus exposure and HLA in healthy donors. Measured with immunoSEQ multiplex PCR; TCRdb has only the in-frame clones, and not every one. Seen here are about 160,000 clones, about four fifths observed once, and the top ten hold over 1.2%. Sequencing used PBMCs. Receptors originate from a girl aged 5-17 years in good health and CMV-seropositive. The CDR3 runs from the conserved cysteine through the conserved F or W. The order of the fields is V gene, D gene, J gene, clone size, CDR3 protein, CDR3 DNA. D genes are given only for firm matches. Clone size, where shown, is once, few, many, or a class for clones that have expanded.

v_gene: TRBV6-1; d_gene: NA; j_gene: TRBJ1-2; abundance: NA; CDR3aa: CASSRDRFYGYTF; CDR3nt: TGTGCCAGCAGTCGAGACAGGTTTTATGGCTACACCTTC
v_gene: TRBV28; d_gene: NA; j_gene: TRBJ1-2; abundance: NA; CDR3aa: CASSFTVRPGIYGYTF; CDR3nt: TGTGCCAGCAGTTTTACGGTTAGGCCGGGGATCTATGGCTACACCTTC
v_gene: TRBV2; d_gene: TRBD2; j_gene: TRBJ2-4; abundance: NA; CDR3aa: CASSDSAGGLYQYF; CDR3nt: TGTGCCAGCAGTGATTCTGCGGGGGGCCTTTACCAGTACTTC
v_gene: TRBV7-2; d_gene: TRBD1; j_gene: TRBJ1-1; abundance: NA; CDR3aa: CASSGYRGEAFF; CDR3nt: TGTGCCAGCAGCGGATACAGGGGAGAAGCTTTCTTT
v_gene: TRBV5-1; d_gene: TRBD1; j_gene: TRBJ2-5; abundance: NA; CDR3aa: CASSWDRGRGETQYF; CDR3nt: TGCGCCAGCAGCTGGGACAGGGGGAGAGGAGAGACCCAGTACTTC
v_gene: TRBV5-1; d_gene: NA; j_gene: TRBJ2-3; abundance: NA; CDR3aa: CASSRFEGVPDTQYF; CDR3nt: TGCGCCAGCAGCAGGTTTGAGGGGGTCCCAGATACGCAGTATTTT
v_gene: TRBV13; d_gene: NA; j_gene: TRBJ1-1; abundance: NA; CDR3aa: CASSLGLGALNTEAFF; CDR3nt: TGTGCCAGCAGCTTAGGATTGGGGGCTCTAAACACTGAAGCTTTCTTT
v_gene: TRBV5-6; d_gene: TRBD1; j_gene: TRBJ1-1; abundance: NA; CDR3aa: CASSLLTGTPNTEAFF; CDR3nt: TGTGCCAGCAGCCTATTGACAGGGACTCCGAACACTGAAGCTTTCTTT
v_gene: TRBV2; d_gene: TRBD1; j_gene: TRBJ2-7; abundance: NA; CDR3aa: CASSVPLKDRGISYEQYF; CDR3nt: TGTGCCAGCAGTGTCCCGTTAAAGGACAGGGGGATTTCCTACGAGCAGTACTTC
v_gene: TRBV11-2; d_gene: NA; j_gene: TRBJ2-2; abundance: few; CDR3aa: CASSLQLEAATGELFF; CDR3nt: TGTGCCAGCAGCTTACAACTAGAGGCTGCCACCGGGGAGCTGTTTTTT
v_gene: TRBV20-1; d_gene: TRBD1; j_gene: TRBJ1-5; abundance: NA; CDR3aa: CSGGGYQPQHF; CDR3nt: TGCAGTGGAGGGGGCTATCAGCCCCAGCATTTT
v_gene: TRBV4-2; d_gene: TRBD2; j_gene: TRBJ2-2; abundance: NA; CDR3aa: CASSYGLGDGGESTGELFF; CDR3nt: TGTGCCAGCAGCTACGGCCTGGGGGATGGGGGGGAGTCCACCGGGGAGCTGTTTTTT
v_gene: TRBV11-2; d_gene: NA; j_gene: TRBJ1-2; abundance: NA; CDR3aa: CASSPLTGYGYTF; CDR3nt: TGTGCCAGCAGCCCTCTTACAGGGTATGGCTACACCTTC
v_gene: TRBV11-2; d_gene: TRBD2; j_gene: TRBJ2-3; abundance: few; CDR3aa: CASSLGGTSGGTDTQYF; CDR3nt: TGTGCCAGCAGCTTAGGAGGGACTAGCGGGGGCACAGATACGCAGTATTTT
v_gene: TRBV29-1; d_gene: NA; j_gene: TRBJ1-1; abundance: few; CDR3aa: CSVVVGVSFPEAFF; CDR3nt: TGCAGCGTAGTCGTGGGAGTGAGTTTCCCTGAAGCTTTCTTT
v_gene: TRBV27; d_gene: TRBD1; j_gene: TRBJ2-3; abundance: NA; CDR3aa: CASSSPGTGKDTQYF; CDR3nt: TGTGCCAGCAGTTCCCCCGGGACAGGGAAAGATACGCAGTATTTT
v_gene: TRBV6-4; d_gene: TRBD2; j_gene: TRBJ2-1; abundance: NA; CDR3aa: CASSPSGGGYNEQFF; CDR3nt: TGTGCCAGCAGTCCGTCCGGGGGGGGGTACAATGAGCAGTTCTTC
v_gene: TRBV28; d_gene: TRBD1; j_gene: TRBJ1-1; abundance: few; CDR3aa: CASSFMDRANTEAFF; CDR3nt: TGTGCCAGCAGTTTTATGGACAGGGCGAACACTGAAGCTTTCTTT
v_gene: TRBV7-3; d_gene: NA; j_gene: TRBJ2-2; abundance: NA; CDR3aa: CASSSSPGELFF; CDR3nt: TGTGCCAGCAGCTCCTCCCCCGGGGAGCTGTTTTTT
v_gene: TRBV15; d_gene: NA; j_gene: TRBJ1-4; abundance: NA; CDR3aa: CATSRDRREKLFF; CDR3nt: TGTGCCACCAGCAGAGATCGTCGTGAAAAACTGTTTTTT
v_gene: TRBV11-2; d_gene: NA; j_gene: TRBJ1-1; abundance: few; CDR3aa: CASSVGPEAFF; CDR3nt: TGTGCCAGCAGCGTGGGGCCTGAAGCTTTCTTT
v_gene: TRBV4-3; d_gene: TRBD2; j_gene: TRBJ2-7; abundance: NA; CDR3aa: CASSQDSGGPTYEQYF; CDR3nt: TGCGCCAGCAGCCAAGATTCGGGGGGACCGACATACGAGCAGTACTTC
v_gene: TRBV6-5; d_gene: TRBD1; j_gene: TRBJ1-4; abundance: NA; CDR3aa: CASSYGQGSGKLFF; CDR3nt: TGTGCCAGCAGTTACGGACAGGGATCCGGAAAACTGTTTTTT
v_gene: TRBV7-2; d_gene: NA; j_gene: TRBJ2-7; abundance: NA; CDR3aa: CASSGLGYEQYF; CDR3nt: TGTGCCAGCAGCGGACTGGGTTACGAGCAGTACTTC
v_gene: TRBV18; d_gene: TRBD1; j_gene: TRBJ2-1; abundance: NA; CDR3aa: CASSPAQGVRYNEQFF; CDR3nt: TGTGCCAGCTCACCAGCCCAGGGGGTACGATACAATGAGCAGTTCTTC
v_gene: TRBV30; d_gene: TRBD2; j_gene: TRBJ2-7; abundance: NA; CDR3aa: CAWSWTSYEQYF; CDR3nt: TGTGCCTGGAGTTGGACTAGCTACGAGCAGTACTTC
v_gene: TRBV27; d_gene: TRBD2; j_gene: TRBJ2-3; abundance: NA; CDR3aa: CASSLDSGSTDTQYF; CDR3nt: TGTGCCAGCAGTTTGGATAGCGGGAGCACAGATACGCAGTATTTT
v_gene: TRBV5-4; d_gene: NA; j_gene: TRBJ1-4; abundance: NA; CDR3aa: CASSFSIREKLFF; CDR3nt: TGTGCCAGCAGCTTCTCTATCCGGGAAAAACTGTTTTTT
v_gene: TRBV5-1; d_gene: TRBD1; j_gene: TRBJ1-4; abundance: NA; CDR3aa: CASSYGTGSEKLFF; CDR3nt: TGCGCCAGCAGCTACGGGACAGGGAGTGAAAAACTGTTTTTT
v_gene: TRBV7-2; d_gene: TRBD1; j_gene: TRBJ2-7; abundance: few; CDR3aa: CASSRGTGEGYEQYF; CDR3nt: TGTGCCAGCAGCAGAGGGACAGGGGAGGGCTACGAGCAGTACTTC